This T cell receptor beta chain was found in a study of shared clonotypes between healthy human individuals. Study background: The donor pool was made up of two women and three men aged 18 to 49. Each donor's CD4 naive and CD4 memory cells filled three plates apiece, CD8 naive two, and CD8 memory one. Overall study results and limits: Against clonotypes common to all four donors, non-shared ones had lower generation probabilities.

V was trimmed by 2 bases and J by 6 bases, leaving 10 bases between them. Per the germline V gene, CDR1 is MGHRA and CDR2 is YSYEKL. The CDR3 consists of 13 residues. This clone was seen many times. What it binds is unknown. In the source study's methods: Filtering differed for immunoSEQ, which gave only junction sequences without quality scores. Sequencing used immunoSEQ multiplex PCR; TCRdb keeps in-frame clones, though not all of them. That table gives V, J and clone size, and the DNA gave D and trimming. Of under 1,100,000 clones in the sample, approximately 76% were seen once. Sequenced input: memory CD4+ T cells sorted from blood. Subset denoted: CD45RA-negative fraction. This receptor was identified in a man between 18 and 35 years old in good health. J is TRBJ1-1 and V is TRBV4-1, with D possibly matching TRBD1 (5 bases). In DNA form, the CDR3 reads TGCGCCAGCAGCCAACCGAGGACACCTGAAGCTTTCTTT. Translation: CASSQPRTPEAFF.